The clone carrying this TCR beta chain was recorded many times. The cohort's ophthalmopathy patients, a group with duration under 3 months, had a Clinical Activity Score of at least 3 and a NOSPECS grade of at least 4. Pregnant or lactating patients were excluded, as were those with uncontrolled infection or other autoimmune disease. RNA transcripts provided the source from which TCR beta CDR3 regions were amplified. With the HTBI primer set, the TCR CDR3 went through a first round of RT-PCR. One entry per CDR3 protein results from TCRdb running MiXCR on the multiplex PCR reads. The sample lists roughly 380,000 distinct CDR3 sequences; about a sixth were seen once. The sample is drawn from a study of T cells in Graves' hyperthyroidism and ophthalmopathy. About the study: Blood from the periphery was taken at initial diagnosis, before any treatment.

Unmatched junction bases numbered 6, after V lost 2 bases and J lost 2 bases. Germline V CDR1 and CDR2: ENHRY, SYGVKD. CDR3 length: 16 residues. The sequencing input was blood. The TCR was taken from a woman in her forties with Graves' ophthalmopathy. The J gene is TRBJ2-7, the V gene TRBV10-3; 10 nucleotides align to TRBD2. The CDR3: CAISEKGLAATYEQYF. The CDR3 DNA reads TGTGCCATCAGTGAGAAAGGACTAGCGGCTACCTACGAGCAGTACTTC.